The 31 T cell receptor beta chains presented below share a single source sample, sequenced in a study of beta chain features in type 1 diabetes (dated by TCRdb to the late 2010s). The library relied on the immunoSEQ multiplex PCR assay. The entire isolated RNA was reverse transcribed using the High Capacity cDNA Reverse Transcription Kit, and thus expressed TCRB transcripts were sequenced. The table comes from immuneACCESS by way of TCRdb, which keeps in-frame sequences with V and J called. Part of the clones is missing from these tables; in studies checked, under half for an unresolved V gene and the rest for unknown reasons. The table for this sample lists under 900,000 clones; roughly a sixth of them were counted only once. The top ten constitute around 0.02% of the sample. The sample comprised naive CD4+ T cells from blood. What the cell subset or site label conveys for this sample: true naive CD4+ T cells. The receptors shown here come from a woman in her late teens or twenties in good health.

J is TRBJ2-7 and V is TRBV5-1, with no clear D. Germline loops: CDR1 SGHRS, CDR2 YFSETQ. The CDR3 contains 13 residues. The ends were cut back, 7 bases at V and 7 bases at J, with 18 bases in the middle. CDR3 sequence reads: CASGGVGMYEQYF. CDR3 nucleotides: TGCGCCAGCGGCGGCGTGGGGATGTATGAGCAGTACTTC. Full variable domain (rest looked up from reference TRBV5-1 and TRBJ2-7): KAGVTQTPRYLIKTRGQQVTLSCSPISGHRSVSWYQQTPGQGLQFLFEYFSETQRNKGNFPGRFSGRQFSNSRSEMNVSTLELGDSALYLCASGGVGMYEQYFGPGTRLTVT.

The chain links TRBV28 to TRBJ2-5; 8 positions agree with TRBD2. This CDR3 contains 14 residues. Germline trimming cut 5 bases from V and 5 bases from J; bases unmatched to any gene: 7. Germline CDR1 is MDHEN and CDR2 is SYDVKM. CDR3 DNA: TGTGCCAGCAGTGCGAGCGGGAGATTGGAGACCCAGTACTTC. It specifies CASSASGRLETQYF.

As to this clone: The same CDR3 arises from other DNA sequences in this sample as well. The genes are TRBV7-2 and TRBJ1-2; D is possibly TRBD1 (5 bases). This CDR3 comprises 12 residues. The germline CDR1 and CDR2 sequences are SGHTA and FQGNSA. Trimming cost V 5 bases and J 5 bases, with 9 bases left between them. CDR3 sequence: CASSPTGYGYTF. The CDR3 DNA follows: TGTGCCAGCAGCCCCACAGGTTATGGCTACACCTTC.

This clone was observed a few times. The chain is built from TRBV14 and TRBJ2-6; TRBD1 agrees at 7 bases. This CDR3 is built from 17 residues. The V gene end was trimmed by 4 bases and the J gene end by 2 bases; junction bases not matched to a gene: 8. The germline CDR1 and CDR2 sequences are SGHDN and FVKESK. Written as DNA, the CDR3 is TGTGCCAGCAGCCTACACTTAACAGGGGCTGGGGCCAACGTCCTGACTTTC. It encodes CASSLHLTGAGANVLTF.

This clone was seen a few times. The chain links TRBV5-1 to TRBJ2-5; 13 nucleotides align to TRBD2. This CDR3 contains 16 residues. The germline V gene has CDR1 SGHRS and CDR2 YFSETQ. Losses at the gene ends were 6 bases for V and 5 bases for J; bases not matched to a gene: 10. DNA for the CDR3: TGCGCCAGCAAATGGACTAGCGGGAGATCTCGGGAGACCCAGTACTTC. Protein sequence: CASKWTSGRSRETQYF.

The chain has TRBV20-1 and TRBJ2-1; D gene ambiguous. Looked up from germline, CDR1 is DFQATT and CDR2 is SNEGSKA (reference sequence). With 5 bases removed from V and 9 bases from J, the gap between germline ends came to 11 bases. CDR3 length: 11 residues. CDR3 DNA: TGCAGTGCTCCCGGGTTGGGTGAGCAGTTCTTC. Translated: CSAPGLGEQFF.

The rearrangement uses TRBV2 and TRBJ2-1; D remains ambiguous. Germline-derived CDR1 and CDR2 are SNHLY and FYNNEI. The ends were cut back, 6 bases at V and 10 bases at J, with 10 bases in the middle. This CDR3 is built from 11 residues. Here the CDR3 reads CASSPAPEQFF. In DNA form, the CDR3 reads TGTGCCAGCAGCCCTGCACCCGAGCAGTTCTTC.

The V and J genes are TRBV11-2 and TRBJ2-1, with TRBD1 matching over 7 bases. Germline-derived CDR1 and CDR2 are SGHAT and FQNNGV. Germline trimming cut 2 bases from V and 4 bases from J; bases unmatched to any gene: 11. This CDR3 region has 17 residues. Here the CDR3 reads CASSLTTSGQNYNEQFF. CDR3 nucleotide sequence: TGTGCCAGCAGCTTAACTACCTCGGGACAGAATTACAATGAGCAGTTCTTC.

The V gene is TRBV11-3, the J gene TRBJ2-1; the D is unclear. The CDR3 length is 14 residues. Trimming cost V 0 bases and J 6 bases, with 9 bases left between them. Germline V gene data show CDR1 as SGHNT and CDR2 as YENEEA. CDR3 amino acids: CASSLDSLGNEQFF. CDR3 coding DNA: TGTGCCAGCAGCTTAGATTCTCTGGGCAATGAGCAGTTCTTC.

V gene TRBV6-5 combines with J gene TRBJ2-5; D is perhaps TRBD1 (6 bases). Trimming took off 6 bases at V and 5 bases at J, with 16 bases between the two ends. Germline CDR1 reads MNHEY; CDR2 reads SVGAGI. The length of the CDR3 is 14 residues. The CDR3 here is CASRRTARQETQYF. In nucleotides, the CDR3 is TGTGCCAGCAGGCGGACAGCCCGCCAGGAGACCCAGTACTTC.

V usage is TRBV11-2 and J usage is TRBJ2-7; 9 bases are a match to TRBD2. Germline V gives CDR1 SGHAT, CDR2 FQNNGV. With V trimmed by 1 base and J by 3 bases, 10 bases remained unmatched. This CDR3 spans 17 amino acids. The CDR3 DNA reads as TGTGCCAGCAGCTTAGTGGGACTAGCAGAAATTATCTACGAGCAGTACTTC. Amino acids: CASSLVGLAEIIYEQYF.

The chain carries TRBV28 and TRBJ1-2; 7 nucleotides align to TRBD1. J gave up 5 bases and V 6 bases, and 6 bases lay outside the gene matches. This CDR3 contains 13 residues. Germline loops: CDR1 MDHEN, CDR2 SYDVKM. The CDR3 loop is CASRTGVRYGYTF. CDR3 sequence (DNA): TGTGCCAGCAGAACAGGGGTTCGATATGGCTACACCTTC.

The V and J genes are TRBV21-1 and TRBJ2-1; the DNA was not used to check the table's D call, TRBD2. TRBV21-1 is assigned pseudogene status. CDR3 length equals 14 residues. The chain's CDR3 is CASSASGYPNEQFF. CDR3 nucleotides: TGTGCCAGCAGCGCCAGCGGATACCCTAATGAGCAGTTCTTC.

V gene TRBV2 combines with J gene TRBJ2-1; 7 bases are a match to TRBD2. The CDR3 runs to 15 residues. Germline-derived CDR1 and CDR2 are SNHLY and FYNNEI. V was pared by 6 bases and J by 0 bases, with 5 bases of the junction left unmatched. CDR3 nucleotide sequence: TGTGCCAGCAGGTACTGGACTAGCTCCTACAATGAGCAGTTCTTC. Its protein is CASRYWTSSYNEQFF.

Points on this clone: The same CDR3 is also encoded by other DNA sequences in this sample. The chain has TRBV7-3 and TRBJ2-5; TRBD1 aligns across 8 bases. V was pared by 8 bases and J by 1 base, with 6 bases of the junction left unmatched. The germline V gene has CDR1 SGHTA and CDR2 FQGTGA. This CDR3 contains 14 residues. The CDR3 DNA reads as TGTGCCAGCTCCCCGGGGACAGGCCAAGAGACCCAGTACTTC. Amino acid sequence: CASSPGTGQETQYF.

V is TRBV7-2 and J is TRBJ1-5; 10 bases agree with TRBD1. After removal of 2 bases from V and 3 bases from J, the junction contained 7 bases not matched to a gene. Germline V lookup: CDR1 SGHTA, CDR2 FQGNSA. The CDR3 runs 17 residues. The CDR3 sequence is CASSLYWTGGANQPQHF. In DNA, the CDR3 is TGTGCCAGCAGCTTATATTGGACAGGGGGGGCCAATCAGCCCCAGCATTTT.

In this sample, this clone turned up a few times. The rearrangement joins TRBV7-3 to TRBJ2-1, with D unclear. The CDR3 is 12 amino acids. Germline CDR1 is SGHTA and CDR2 is FQGTGA. With 2 bases removed from V and 5 bases from J, the gap between germline ends came to 4 bases. The CDR3: CASSLDNNEQFF. The CDR3, as DNA: TGTGCCAGCAGCTTAGACAACAATGAGCAGTTCTTC. Together with reference TRBV7-3 and TRBJ2-1, the CDR3 gives the full variable domain: GAGVSQTPSNKVTEKGKYVELRCDPISGHTALYWYRQSLGQGPEFLIYFQGTGAADDSGLPNDRFFAVRPEGSVSTLKIQRTERGDSAVYLCASSLDNNEQFFGPGTRLTVL.

This sequence joins TRBV27 and TRBJ2-1; 9 nucleotides agree with TRBD2. The CDR3 totals 17 residues. With V trimmed by 10 bases and J by 5 bases, 18 bases remained unmatched. Germline CDR1 MNHEY, CDR2 SMNVEV (reference sequence). The CDR3 spells CATRRHKSASGNNEQFF. The CDR3 DNA reads as TGTGCCACGCGAAGACACAAGTCGGCTAGCGGGAACAATGAGCAGTTCTTC.

This clone occurred a few times. V is TRBV25-1 and J is TRBJ1-4; D may be TRBD1 (5 bases). V was clipped by 2 bases and J by 8 bases, with 9 bases between them. Germline CDR1 MGHDK, CDR2 SYGVNS. The CDR3 is made up of 13 amino acids. The CDR3 loop reads CASSEPRVEKLFF. CDR3 DNA sequence: TGTGCCAGCAGTGAACCCAGGGTGGAAAAACTGTTTTTT.

To note about this clone: Other DNA variants within this sample encode the same CDR3. V usage is TRBV2 and J usage is TRBJ2-1; D not certain. The germline CDR1 and CDR2 sequences are SNHLY and FYNNEI. V was shortened by 4 bases and J by 4 bases, with 2 bases between the two germline ends. This CDR3 is built from 11 residues. CDR3 nucleotide sequence: TGTGCCAGCAGTGGGTACAATGAGCAGTTCTTC. Protein product: CASSGYNEQFF.

The rearrangement uses TRBV25-1 and TRBJ2-5, with TRBD1 matching 10 bases. CDR1 and CDR2 (germline): MGHDK, SYGVNS. This CDR3 spans 14 amino acids. V trimming: 9 bases; J trimming: 4 bases; junction bases outside the gene matches: 8. This chain's CDR3 is CASRYGTGVETQYF. CDR3 nucleotides: TGTGCCAGTAGGTATGGGACAGGGGTAGAGACCCAGTACTTC.

This clone came up a few times. The chain is built from TRBV28 and TRBJ2-2; D unresolved. The V gene's germline CDR1 is MDHEN and CDR2 SYDVKM. The CDR3 covers 15 residues. V lost 2 bases, J lost 0 bases, and 7 bases lay in between. The CDR3 here is CASSLGIANTGELFF. In DNA form, the CDR3 reads TGTGCCAGCAGTTTAGGGATAGCGAACACCGGGGAGCTGTTTTTT.

Only a few counts were recorded for this clone. This chain links TRBV5-4 with TRBJ1-1; D is possibly TRBD1 (5 bases). Trimming left V 1 base short and J 4 bases short, with 11 bases between. Germline assignment: CDR1 SGHNT and CDR2 YYREEE (reference sequence). The CDR3 extends over 14 amino acids. CDR3 nucleotides: TGTGCCAGCAGCTTGCCGGGGCCGTTCACTGAAGCTTTCTTT. Its translation is CASSLPGPFTEAFF.

This sequence joins TRBV10-3 and TRBJ2-7; TRBD1 aligns across 9 bases. The V segment lost 2 bases and the J segment 3 bases; nucleotides outside the gene matches: 8. The CDR3 length is 16 residues. The germline gives CDR1 ENHRY, CDR2 SYGVKD. The CDR3 nucleotides are TGTGCCATCAGTGAGGGGGGAACGGACAGGGGCTACGAGCAGTACTTC. This translates into CAISEGGTDRGYEQYF.

This clone was counted between two and nine times. The chain carries TRBV7-2 and TRBJ2-7; 10 bases agree with TRBD2. J was trimmed by 7 bases and V by 4 bases; bases with no gene match: 10. Germline CDR1 SGHTA, CDR2 FQGNSA. This CDR3 has 15 residues. This chain's CDR3 is CASSSGLAVTGEQYF. The CDR3 DNA follows: TGTGCCAGCAGCTCAGGACTAGCGGTGACGGGGGAGCAGTACTTC.

V usage is TRBV7-2 and J usage is TRBJ2-2; D might be TRBD2 (5 bases). The CDR3 runs 15 residues. Germline assignment: CDR1 SGHTA and CDR2 FQGNSA. Trimming shortened V by 5 bases and J by 5 bases, and 15 bases separated the two germline ends. In DNA, the CDR3 is TGTGCCAGCAGCCGAACTAGTCTAAGTACCGGGGAGCTGTTTTTT. Its protein product is CASSRTSLSTGELFF.

V and J are TRBV5-1 and TRBJ2-3; TRBD2 is a possible D gene (5 bases). The CDR3 has 16 amino acids. Trimming removed 4 bases from V and 1 base from J, with 16 bases in between. The germline V gene has CDR1 SGHRS and CDR2 YFSETQ. The CDR3 reads CASSASWGVRTDTQYF. The CDR3 DNA follows: TGCGCCAGCAGCGCATCATGGGGAGTGCGCACAGATACGCAGTATTTT.

This clone came up a few times. The chain joins TRBV7-2 to TRBJ2-5; D uncertain. Trimming cost V 4 bases and J 1 base, with 7 bases left between them. The CDR3 totals 13 residues. Per germline, CDR1 SGHTA and CDR2 FQGNSA. The CDR3 DNA reads as TGTGCCAGCAGCTCACGGTCCCAAGAGACCCAGTACTTC. Translation gives CASSSRSQETQYF.

This clone has only a few counts. J is TRBJ2-1 and V is TRBV21-1; the listed D gene, TRBD2, was not tested against the DNA. TRBV21-1 corresponds to a pseudogene. CDR3 length: 17 amino acids. Here the CDR3 DNA reads TGTGCCAGCAGCAAAGCGCTAGCGGGCCTCTCCTACAATGAGCAGTTCTTC. Residues: CASSKALAGLSYNEQFF.

V and J are TRBV2 and TRBJ2-5, with 9 bases lining up with TRBD1. J lost 6 bases, V lost 0 bases, and 5 bases had no gene match. Germline lookup yields CDR1 SNHLY and CDR2 FYNNEI. This CDR3 has 15 residues. Written as DNA, the CDR3 is TGTGCCAGCAGTGAAGCGTTACAGGGGGCGAAGACCCAGTACTTC. It specifies CASSEALQGAKTQYF.

This clone was observed a few times. The V call is TRBV9, the J call TRBJ1-1; maybe TRBD1 (6 bases). CDR3 length: 15 amino acids. Trimming took 3 bases from V and 1 from J, leaving 13 bases between them. Germline V gene sequence: CDR1 SGDLS, CDR2 YYNGEE. CDR3 DNA sequence: TGTGCCAGCAGCGCCAGCCCGACAGGGAACACTGAAGCTTTCTTT. Translated: CASSASPTGNTEAFF.